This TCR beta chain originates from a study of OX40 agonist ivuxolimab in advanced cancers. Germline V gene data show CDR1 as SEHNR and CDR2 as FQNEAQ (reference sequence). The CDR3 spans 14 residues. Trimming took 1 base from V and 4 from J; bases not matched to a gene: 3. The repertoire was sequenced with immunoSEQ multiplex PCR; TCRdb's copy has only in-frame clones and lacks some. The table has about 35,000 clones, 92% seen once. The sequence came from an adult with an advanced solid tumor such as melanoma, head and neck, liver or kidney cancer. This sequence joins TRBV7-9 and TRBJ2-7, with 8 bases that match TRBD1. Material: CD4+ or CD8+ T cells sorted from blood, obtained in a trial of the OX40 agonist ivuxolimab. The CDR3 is CASSLEDREYEQYF. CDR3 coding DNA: TGTGCCAGCAGCTTAGAGGACAGGGAATACGAGCAGTACTTC.